The next 24 T cell receptor beta chains were all read from a single sample in a study of T cell responses to AZD1222 COVID-19 vaccine. The repertoire was sequenced with immunoSEQ multiplex PCR; TCRdb's copy has only in-frame clones and lacks some. This sample has about 170,000 clones, with about 83% found just once. Sample: peripheral blood, taken 28 days after the second AZD1222 dose. The source is an adult who received the AZD1222 COVID-19 vaccine.

This clone was seen a few times. The J gene is TRBJ1-5, the V gene TRBV6-5, with TRBD1 identical over 7 bases. Trimming took 6 bases from V and 7 from J; bases not matched to a gene: 9. This CDR3 has 14 residues. From germline, CDR1 is MNHEY and CDR2 SVGAGI. The CDR3 DNA sequence: TGTGCCAGCAGCAACCGGGACAGAAGACAGCCCCAGCATTTT. Amino acid sequence: CASSNRDRRQPQHF.

The J gene is TRBJ2-3, the V gene TRBV4-3; D not resolved. The ends were cut back, 0 bases at V and 0 bases at J, with 13 bases in the middle. Germline V gene data show CDR1 as LGHNA and CDR2 as YSLEER. CDR3 length: 17 amino acids. In DNA, the CDR3 is TGCGCCAGCAGCCAAGATGGCACGTATAGTAGCACAGATACGCAGTATTTT. Translation: CASSQDGTYSSTDTQYF.

The rearrangement joins TRBV29-1 to TRBJ1-2; 8 bases map to TRBD1. Germline CDR1 and CDR2: SQVTM and ANQGSEA. The CDR3 covers 13 residues. The J segment lost 4 bases and the V segment lost 6 bases, leaving 7 bases of the junction unmatched. This CDR3 reads CSVGMTGAYGYTF. Here the CDR3 DNA reads TGCAGCGTCGGAATGACAGGGGCCTATGGCTACACCTTC.

The chain carries TRBV6-5 and TRBJ1-4, with D unresolved. With 5 bases removed from V and 5 bases from J, the gap between germline ends came to 6 bases. The CDR3 spans 12 residues. Germline CDR1 is MNHEY and CDR2 is SVGAGI. The CDR3 DNA is TGTGCCAGCAGTCGTAAAAATGAAAAACTGTTTTTT. Its protein is CASSRKNEKLFF.

The genes are TRBV5-6 and TRBJ1-4; D gene uncertain. The CDR3 contains 14 residues. V lost 4 bases and J 4 bases, leaving 11 bases between the germline ends. Germline values: CDR1 SGHDT, CDR2 YYEEEE. This CDR3 reads CASSVWTVNEKLFF. In DNA, the CDR3 is TGTGCCAGCAGCGTCTGGACGGTTAATGAAAAACTGTTTTTT.

This clone was seen only once. The DNA of the CDR3 is TGTGCCAGCAGTTTAGAACCCTCGACAGGGTCGGAAGGCTACACCTTC. The encoded protein is CASSLEPSTGSEGYTF. This chain uses TRBV27 with TRBJ1-2; 7 nucleotides align to TRBD1. V shed 2 bases, J shed 8 bases, and the junction held 14 bases outside the gene matches. This CDR3 has 16 amino acids. The germline CDR1 and CDR2 sequences are MNHEY and SMNVEV (reference sequence).

This clone was recorded only once. The genes are TRBV10-3 and TRBJ1-5; possibly TRBD1 for D (6 bases). Trimming took off 2 bases at V and 4 bases at J, with 21 bases between the two ends. CDR3 length equals 18 residues. Germline CDR1 ENHRY, CDR2 SYGVKD. This chain's CDR3 is CAISEVGHEGPFNQPQHF. Here the CDR3 DNA reads TGTGCCATCAGTGAGGTGGGACACGAGGGGCCTTTTAATCAGCCCCAGCATTTT.

The chain recombines TRBV6-5 with TRBJ1-1; D possibly corresponds to TRBD1 (6 bases). The CDR3 covers 16 residues. The ends were cut back, 0 bases at V and 4 bases at J, with 15 bases in the middle. Looked up from germline, CDR1 is MNHEY and CDR2 is SVGAGI. Written as DNA, the CDR3 is TGTGCCAGCAGTTACTCGCAGGGGAGTTGGAGCACTGAAGCTTTCTTT. Its protein product is CASSYSQGSWSTEAFF.

The rearrangement uses TRBV7-9 and TRBJ2-7; 7 bases are a match to TRBD1. With 4 bases clipped from V and 5 bases from J, the junction kept 5 bases outside the gene matches. Germline lookup yields CDR1 SEHNR and CDR2 FQNEAQ (reference sequence). CDR3 length: 13 amino acids. The CDR3 here is CASSWPTGHEQYF. Written as DNA, the CDR3 is TGTGCCAGCAGCTGGCCGACAGGGCACGAGCAGTACTTC.

V usage is TRBV4-2 and J usage is TRBJ1-1; D is ambiguous. V lost 1 base, J lost 1 base, and 13 bases lay in between. Germline CDR1 LGHNA, CDR2 YNFKEQ. The CDR3 spans 16 residues. CDR3 DNA: TGTGCCAGCAGCCAAGCTCGAGGGCTAGAGAACACTGAAGCTTTCTTT. This gives the protein CASSQARGLENTEAFF.

The chain recombines TRBV7-9 with TRBJ1-1, with D maybe TRBD1 (5 bases). Trimming left V 4 bases short and J 11 bases short, with 17 bases between. CDR1 and CDR2 (germline): SEHNR, FQNEAQ (reference sequence). The CDR3 spans 13 residues. The CDR3 DNA is TGTGCCAGCAGCTACGAGGGACTGAGCGGGGCTTTCTTT. This sequence encodes CASSYEGLSGAFF.

This clone was seen a single time. The chain is built from TRBV24-1 and TRBJ2-3; TRBD1 matches at 10 bases. Germline CDR1 KGHDR, CDR2 SFDVKD. The trim removed 4 bases at V and 3 bases at J, leaving 6 bases unmatched. This CDR3 is built from 16 residues. CDR3 coding DNA: TGTGCCACCAGTGAACCGACAGGGGGCGAAACAGATACGCAGTATTTT. This codes for CATSEPTGGETDTQYF.

DNA for the CDR3: TGTGCCAGTAGTATATCGCGGACTAGCGAGCAGTTCTTC. Encoded protein: CASSISRTSEQFF. This chain links TRBV19 with TRBJ2-1, with 8 bases that match TRBD2. V lost 2 bases and J lost 10; bases outside the gene matches: 4. CDR3 size: 13 residues. Germline V gene sequence: CDR1 LNHDA, CDR2 SQIVND (reference sequence).

This chain uses TRBV3-1 (or the pseudogene TRBV3-2) with TRBJ2-6; a possible D gene is TRBD2 (5 bases). CDR3 length: 16 amino acids. V was trimmed by 1 base and J by 2 bases, leaving 9 bases between them. Germline CDR1 is LGHDT and CDR2 is YNNKEL (reference sequence). The CDR3 protein is CASSQAPEAGANVLTF. In DNA form, the CDR3 reads TGTGCCAGCAGCCAAGCCCCGGAGGCTGGGGCCAACGTCCTGACTTTC.

The rearrangement joins TRBV2 to TRBJ1-3; possible D gene TRBD1, 5 bases. Germline V CDR1 and CDR2: SNHLY, FYNNEI. V was clipped by 2 bases and J by 1 base, with 9 bases between them. The CDR3 runs to 15 residues. CDR3 region: CASSERRGSGNTIYF. The CDR3 nucleotides are TGTGCCAGCAGTGAAAGGAGGGGATCTGGAAACACCATATATTTT.

The chain has TRBV11-2 and TRBJ1-2; 10 positions match TRBD1. J gave up 8 bases and V 5 bases, and 11 bases lay outside the gene matches. The germline V gene encodes CDR1 SGHAT and CDR2 FQNNGV. This CDR3 comprises 15 residues. The CDR3 loop is CASSHRQGALDGYTF. CDR3 bases: TGTGCCAGCAGCCATCGACAGGGGGCGTTAGACGGCTACACCTTC.

The gene calls are TRBV9 and TRBJ2-5, with D tentatively TRBD2 (5 bases). Germline CDR1 is SGDLS and CDR2 is YYNGEE. V lost 2 bases to trimming and J lost 3 bases, with 11 bases between them. This CDR3 contains 14 residues. This CDR3 is CASSVSGMEETQYF. The DNA of the CDR3 is TGTGCCAGCAGCGTCTCGGGGATGGAAGAGACCCAGTACTTC. Full variable domain (rest looked up from reference TRBV9 and TRBJ2-5): DSGVTQTPKHLITATGQRVTLRCSPRSGDLSVYWYQQSLDQGLQFLIQYYNGEERAKGNILERFSAQQFPDLHSELNLSSLELGDSALYFCASSVSGMEETQYFGPGTRLLVL.

This sequence joins TRBV5-4 and TRBJ2-4; possibly TRBD1 or TRBD2 for D (5 bases each). The CDR3 has 14 amino acids. V dropped 5 bases and J dropped 7 bases, with 16 bases sitting between them. Germline values: CDR1 SGHNT, CDR2 YYREEE (reference sequence). As DNA, the CDR3 is TGTGCCAGCAGGCCCGACTGGGACGCGAACATTCAGTACTTC. Translating gives CASRPDWDANIQYF.

The chain recombines TRBV3-1 (or the pseudogene TRBV3-2) with TRBJ1-1; D is possibly TRBD1 (6 bases). Per the germline V gene, CDR1 is LGHDT and CDR2 is YNNKEL (reference sequence). This CDR3 has 11 amino acids. Trimming pared 7 bases from V and 8 bases from J, leaving 11 bases between. CDR3 DNA sequence: TGTGCCAGCACCCTAAGGGGGGAAGCTTTCTTT. Protein: CASTLRGEAFF.

The CDR3 protein is CASSIARGTGESYIQYF. CDR3 nucleotide sequence: TGTGCCAGTAGTATAGCCCGCGGGACAGGGGAGTCATACATTCAGTACTTC. J is TRBJ2-4 and V is TRBV19, with 10 nucleotides matching TRBD1. Germline V lookup: CDR1 LNHDA, CDR2 SQIVND (reference sequence). The CDR3 is 17 amino acids. V trimming: 1 base; J trimming: 8 bases; junction bases outside the gene matches: 11.

The V call is TRBV19, the J call TRBJ2-7; D uncertain. The CDR3 runs 14 residues. With 8 bases removed from V and 3 bases from J, the gap between germline ends came to 17 bases. Germline CDR1 reads LNHDA; CDR2 reads SQIVND (reference sequence). CDR3 residues: CASPRSSSIYEQYF. The CDR3 coding sequence is TGTGCCAGTCCTCGCAGTTCCTCGATCTACGAGCAGTACTTC.

The J gene is TRBJ2-1, the V gene TRBV7-8; TRBD1 agrees at 7 bases. Germline V CDR1 and CDR2: SGHVS, FQNEAQ. This CDR3 comprises 16 residues. The V gene end was trimmed by 5 bases and the J gene end by 7 bases; junction bases not matched to a gene: 14. The CDR3 reads CASSPRPGQLGNEQFF. DNA for the CDR3: TGTGCCAGCAGCCCAAGACCGGGACAGTTAGGTAATGAGCAGTTCTTC.

The chain carries TRBV6-1 and TRBJ1-6; D might be TRBD1 (5 bases). Germline assignment: CDR1 MNHNS and CDR2 SASEGT. Trimming removed 2 bases from V and 9 bases from J, with 11 bases in between. The length of the CDR3 is 14 residues. The CDR3 nucleotides are TGTGCCAGCAGTGAATCCCAGGGATCTTCACCCCTCCACTTT. It codes for CASSESQGSSPLHF.

This chain links TRBV4-1 with TRBJ2-5; 7 nucleotides match TRBD2. This CDR3 comprises 14 residues. Germline V gene data show CDR1 as MGHRA and CDR2 as YSYEKL. The V gene end was trimmed by 8 bases and the J gene end by 4 bases; junction bases not matched to a gene: 10. The CDR3, as DNA: TGCGCCAGCGCTGCCCGGGGGGAGGGAGAGACCCAGTACTTC. Translating it yields CASAARGEGETQYF.